The next 2 T cell receptor beta chains were all read from a single sample in a study of blood T cell repertoires in COVID-19. Here immunoSEQ multiplex PCR was the method, and the copy in TCRdb shows in-frame clones only, minus some. In the table there are approximately 250,000 clones, around 88% of which are singletons. Source material: PBMCs or T cells enriched from blood (not recorded which). The receptors stem from a woman in her thirties or forties with acute COVID-19.

This clone was found a few times. This rearrangement joins TRBV7-9 to TRBJ1-4, with D perhaps matching TRBD1 (6 bases). Germline V lookup: CDR1 SEHNR, CDR2 FQNEAQ (reference sequence). V gave up 1 base and J gave up 2 bases, with 8 bases separating them. There are 15 residues in the CDR3. The DNA for the CDR3 is TGTGCCAGCAGCTTAGAACAGGGTACTAATGAAAAACTGTTTTTT. Translation: CASSLEQGTNEKLFF.

The chain is built from TRBV5-1 and TRBJ2-3; possibly TRBD1 for D (5 bases). V lost 5 bases to trimming and J lost 0 bases, with 13 bases between them. CDR3 length equals 15 residues. Germline CDR1 is SGHRS and CDR2 is YFSETQ. The CDR3 region is CASRVGTGSTDTQYF. The CDR3 nucleotides are TGCGCCAGCAGAGTGGGAACAGGCAGCACAGATACGCAGTATTTT.